These 31 T cell receptor beta chains were sequenced from one sample in a study of cytomegalovirus exposure and HLA in healthy donors. Primers: 60 Vbeta forward and 13 Jbeta reverse. Profiling relied on immunoSEQ multiplex PCR, and the TCRdb table lists in-frame clones only, not all of them. The profile covers about 43,000 clones, with over 55% appearing a single time and 9.5% to 15% taken by the ten largest. The sequenced sample was PBMCs. The source of these receptors is a man in his 60s in good health and CMV-seropositive.

The chain combines TRBV11-3 with TRBJ2-3, with TRBD1 as a possible D gene (8 bases). V gave up 5 bases and J gave up 0 bases, with 24 bases separating them. This CDR3 spans 19 amino acids. Germline V gene data show CDR1 as SGHNT and CDR2 as YENEEA. The CDR3 protein is CASSAGQGKGEGSTDTQYF. The CDR3 region has the DNA TGTGCCAGCAGCGCCGGACAGGGCAAGGGGGAGGGCAGCACAGATACGCAGTATTTT.

The V and J genes are TRBV4-2 and TRBJ2-7; 11 positions match TRBD2. Germline V gene lookup returns CDR1 LGHNA and CDR2 YNFKEQ. V trimming: 4 bases; J trimming: 3 bases; junction bases outside the gene matches: 23. The CDR3 runs to 21 residues. The CDR3 protein is CASSPTASLAGGLTPHYEQYF. CDR3 DNA sequence: TGTGCCAGCAGCCCGACAGCGAGCCTAGCGGGAGGACTCACCCCCCACTACGAGCAGTACTTC.

The chain carries TRBV5-1 and TRBJ1-1; no reliable D call. The CDR3 contains 13 residues. V gave up 0 bases and J gave up 0 bases, with 3 bases separating them. CDR1 SGHRS and CDR2 YFSETQ come from the germline V gene. This CDR3 reads CASSLGVNTEAFF. CDR3 nucleotides: TGCGCCAGCAGCTTGGGCGTGAACACTGAAGCTTTCTTT.

The J gene is TRBJ1-6, the V gene TRBV5-6, with D unresolved. V dropped 7 bases and J dropped 6 bases, with 14 bases sitting between them. Germline V gene lookup returns CDR1 SGHDT and CDR2 YYEEEE. This CDR3 comprises 14 residues. DNA for the CDR3: TGTGCCAGCCGCGGGAGGGTAACTAATTCACCCCTCCACTTT. Translation: CASRGRVTNSPLHF.

The rearrangement uses TRBV2 and TRBJ1-2; 8 bases map to TRBD1. J gave up 9 bases and V 2 bases, and 8 bases lay outside the gene matches. CDR1 is SNHLY and CDR2 is FYNNEI in the germline V gene. The CDR3 consists of 14 residues. DNA for the CDR3: TGTGCCAGCAGTGAACCGGACAGGGAGGCGAGCTACACCTTC. Protein sequence: CASSEPDREASYTF.

The chain employs TRBV29-1 and TRBJ2-5; D perhaps matches TRBD1 (5 bases). The CDR3 is made up of 12 amino acids. Germline-derived CDR1 and CDR2 are SQVTM and ANQGSEA. V shed 2 bases and J shed 5 bases, with 9 bases lying between them. CDR3 sequence: CSVEKGFETQYF. In DNA, the CDR3 is TGCAGCGTTGAAAAGGGGTTCGAGACCCAGTACTTC.

V is TRBV28 and J is TRBJ1-1; 8 positions match TRBD1. Germline CDR1 is MDHEN and CDR2 is SYDVKM. The CDR3 is made up of 15 amino acids. Trimming at V came to 4 bases and at J to 1 base, leaving 5 bases not matched to a gene. The CDR3 DNA follows: TGTGCCAGCAGTTCGTTACAGGGGGGGAACACTGAAGCTTTCTTT. Amino acids: CASSSLQGGNTEAFF.

In this sample, this clone turned up a few times. The CDR3 sequence is CASSFRQGVNTEAFF. The CDR3, as DNA: TGCGCCAGCAGCTTCAGACAGGGGGTGAACACTGAAGCTTTCTTT. The chain links TRBV5-1 to TRBJ1-1; 9 positions agree with TRBD1. The CDR3 covers 15 residues. Germline trimming cut 2 bases from V and 0 bases from J; bases unmatched to any gene: 2. CDR1 is SGHRS and CDR2 is YFSETQ in the germline V gene.

The chain is built from TRBV5-6 and TRBJ2-1; D remains ambiguous. The CDR3 loop spans 15 amino acids. Germline V gene data show CDR1 as SGHDT and CDR2 as YYEEEE. V lost 4 bases and J 3 bases, leaving 14 bases between the germline ends. CDR3 sequence (DNA): TGTGCCAGCAGCACAGACGGTTTACTCTACAATGAGCAGTTCTTC. Residues: CASSTDGLLYNEQFF.

The gene calls are TRBV4-2 and TRBJ2-7; D call uncertain. V lost 0 bases, J lost 3 bases, and 15 bases lay in between. CDR1 and CDR2 from the germline V gene are LGHNA and YNFKEQ. This CDR3 spans 16 amino acids. This CDR3 reads CASSQDSPSARYEQYF. CDR3 coding DNA: TGTGCCAGCAGCCAAGATTCCCCCAGCGCCCGCTACGAGCAGTACTTC.

The rearrangement uses TRBV18 and TRBJ2-2, with 13 bases that match TRBD2. The CDR3 loop spans 17 amino acids. CDR1 is KGHSH, CDR2 LQKENI, per germline. V was clipped by 3 bases and J by 6 bases; unmatched bases: 7. As DNA, the CDR3 is TGTGCCAGCTCACCCCCCGGACTAGCGGGAGTCGCCGGGGAGCTGTTTTTT. Amino acid sequence: CASSPPGLAGVAGELFF.

The rearrangement joins TRBV6-5 to TRBJ1-2; D not resolved. Trimming stripped 6 bases from V and 0 bases from J, with 8 bases between. Looked up from germline, CDR1 is MNHEY and CDR2 is SVGAGI. The CDR3 runs to 13 residues. CDR3 DNA: TGTGCCAGCAGGCGGGGTTCTAACTATGGCTACACCTTC. Translated: CASRRGSNYGYTF.

This clone appeared a few times. The rearrangement joins TRBV5-6 to TRBJ2-2, with a possible D match to TRBD2 (5 bases). Per the germline V gene, CDR1 is SGHDT and CDR2 is YYEEEE. With 2 bases removed from V and 3 bases from J, the gap between germline ends came to 8 bases. The CDR3 is 14 amino acids. CDR3 amino acids: CASSFRTDTGELFF. The CDR3 nucleotides are TGTGCCAGCAGCTTCAGGACTGACACCGGGGAGCTGTTTTTT.

This chain connects TRBV5-1 to TRBJ2-3, with 8 bases that match TRBD2. The germline gives CDR1 SGHRS, CDR2 YFSETQ. J lost 4 bases, V lost 7 bases, and 5 bases had no gene match. The CDR3 contains 13 residues. CDR3 in amino acids: CASHLAGSDTQYF. The CDR3 DNA reads TGCGCCAGCCATCTAGCGGGCTCAGATACGCAGTATTTT.

This chain uses TRBV30 with TRBJ2-4; D remains unclear. Germline V gene data show CDR1 as GTSNPN and CDR2 as SVGIG (reference sequence). The CDR3 has 11 residues. The ends were cut back, 1 base at V and 6 bases at J, with 4 bases in the middle. The DNA of the CDR3 is TGTGCCTGGAGTGCCCGAAACATTCAGTACTTC. It yields the protein CAWSARNIQYF.

This rearrangement joins TRBV7-8 to TRBJ1-5; perhaps TRBD1 as D (5 bases). Germline CDR1 and CDR2: SGHVS and FQNEAQ. V was cut by 2 bases and J by 3 bases, with 14 bases left in between. The CDR3 has 16 amino acids. The CDR3 loop reads CASSLIGARINQPQHF. The CDR3 nucleotides read TGTGCCAGCAGCTTAATAGGGGCGAGAATCAATCAGCCCCAGCATTTT.

The genes are TRBV4-1 and TRBJ2-1, with a possible D match to TRBD2 (6 bases). V was pared by 1 base and J by 2 bases, with 18 bases between. This CDR3 has 18 residues. Germline lookup yields CDR1 MGHRA and CDR2 YSYEKL. CDR3 nucleotide sequence: TGCGCCAGCAGCCAAGCCGACCTAAGCGGGCGGCCCTACAATGAGCAGTTCTTC. The encoded protein is CASSQADLSGRPYNEQFF.

This clone was recorded only once. In DNA form, the CDR3 reads TGTGCCAGCAGGCCATCGTTTCCGGGACAGGGACACGAGCAGTACTTC. Translating it yields CASRPSFPGQGHEQYF. The chain joins TRBV4-2 to TRBJ2-7, with TRBD1 identical over 9 bases. Per germline, CDR1 LGHNA and CDR2 YNFKEQ. With 6 bases clipped from V and 5 bases from J, the junction kept 14 bases outside the gene matches. The CDR3 totals 16 residues.

The gene calls are TRBV1 and TRBJ2-3; the DNA was not compared with TRBD2, the D call given in the table. TRBV1 is a pseudogene locus. The CDR3 runs 19 residues. The CDR3 loop is CTSSQDSGRQLPSTDTQYF. The CDR3 DNA follows: TGCACCAGCAGCCAAGATTCCGGCCGCCAACTACCTAGCACAGATACGCAGTATTTT.

The chain carries TRBV7-9 and TRBJ2-7; D unclear. V was cut by 3 bases and J by 6 bases, with 12 bases left in between. Germline values: CDR1 SEHNR, CDR2 FQNEAQ (reference sequence). The CDR3 has 13 amino acids. Written as DNA, the CDR3 is TGTGCCAGCAGCTTGACCGAGAGGAGCGAGCAGTACTTC. Its translation is CASSLTERSEQYF.

The sample holds one count of this clone. The CDR3 reads CASTSYGYTF. The CDR3 nucleotides are TGTGCCAGCACCAGCTATGGCTACACCTTC. The chain carries TRBV21-1 and TRBJ1-2; the table calls TRBD1, which could not be checked here. TRBV21-1 is assigned pseudogene status. The CDR3 length is 10 residues.

This clone is a singleton in its sample. This chain connects TRBV28 to TRBJ2-2; TRBD1 matches 9 bases. The V and J ends lost 5 bases and 5 bases, in that order; junction bases with no gene match: 9. The V gene's germline CDR1 is MDHEN and CDR2 SYDVKM. The CDR3 is 16 amino acids. CDR3 coding DNA: TGTGCCAGCAGTCAACCGGGACAGGGAAGTACCGGGGAGCTGTTTTTT. Translation: CASSQPGQGSTGELFF.

The chain joins TRBV6-6 to TRBJ1-1, with D maybe TRBD1 (5 bases). This CDR3 is 14 amino acids long. From germline, CDR1 is MNHNY and CDR2 SVGAGI (reference sequence). V lost 5 bases and J 3 bases, leaving 13 bases between the germline ends. The CDR3 reads CASSKGPGDTEAFF. DNA of the CDR3: TGTGCCAGCAGTAAGGGGCCGGGGGACACTGAAGCTTTCTTT.

CDR3 nucleotides: TGTGCCAGCAGCACTTACAGAGCCTACGAGCAGTACTTC. It specifies CASSTYRAYEQYF. The rearrangement uses TRBV21-1 and TRBJ2-7; the DNA was not compared with TRBD1, the D call given in the table. TRBV21-1 is termed a pseudogene. This CDR3 region has 13 residues.

This rearrangement joins TRBV11-2 to TRBJ2-5; D is undetermined. The CDR3 sequence is 14 residues long. CDR1 SGHAT and CDR2 FQNNGV come from the germline V gene. V lost 1 base, J lost 3 bases, and 9 bases lay in between. The CDR3 loop reads CASSLGAGKETQYF. DNA for the CDR3: TGTGCCAGCAGCTTAGGGGCAGGAAAAGAGACCCAGTACTTC.

V gene TRBV11-2 combines with J gene TRBJ2-3; D not certain. From germline, CDR1 is SGHAT and CDR2 FQNNGV. This CDR3 has 18 residues. The V gene lost 2 bases and the J gene lost 0 bases, with 18 bases spanning the gap. Here the CDR3 reads CASSLSPPSATSTDTQYF. The CDR3, as DNA: TGTGCCAGCAGCTTAAGTCCCCCATCGGCGACTAGCACAGATACGCAGTATTTT. The complete variable domain, with remaining parts taken from reference TRBV11-2 and TRBJ2-3, reads EAGVAQSPRYKIIEKRQSVAFWCNPISGHATLYWYQQILGQGPKLLIQFQNNGVVDDSQLPKDRFSAERLKGVDSTLKIQPAKLEDSAVYLCASSLSPPSATSTDTQYFGPGTRLTVL.

V is TRBV2 and J is TRBJ2-7; D is possibly TRBD2 (6 bases). Germline values: CDR1 SNHLY, CDR2 FYNNEI. The CDR3 loop spans 14 amino acids. V was clipped by 10 bases and J by 1 base, with 17 bases between them. CDR3 sequence: CATWDSQASYEQYF. In DNA form, the CDR3 reads TGTGCCACCTGGGACTCCCAAGCTTCCTACGAGCAGTACTTC.

The rearrangement uses TRBV4-1 and TRBJ2-3; D not resolved. This CDR3 is 14 amino acids long. The germline gives CDR1 MGHRA, CDR2 YSYEKL. The V end was cut by 0 bases, the J end by 3 bases, with 7 bases between. Written as DNA, the CDR3 is TGCGCCAGCAGCCAAGATGTAGAAACAGATACGCAGTATTTT. Its translation is CASSQDVETDTQYF.

V and J are TRBV10-3 and TRBJ2-5; D may be TRBD1 (5 bases). CDR3 length: 16 residues. V was shortened by 0 bases and J by 3 bases, with 14 bases between the two germline ends. Germline loops: CDR1 ENHRY, CDR2 SYGVKD. CDR3 sequence: CAISESAGLLEETQYF. The CDR3 DNA reads as TGTGCCATCAGTGAGTCGGCAGGGCTGTTGGAAGAGACCCAGTACTTC.

The V and J genes are TRBV2 and TRBJ1-4; D is unclear. The CDR3 runs to 14 residues. Trimming removed 1 base from V and 8 bases from J, with 11 bases in between. CDR1 is SNHLY and CDR2 is FYNNEI in the germline V gene. The CDR3 spells CASSEGGREEKLFF. DNA of the CDR3: TGTGCCAGCAGTGAAGGGGGAAGGGAGGAAAAACTGTTTTTT. The whole variable domain, remainder taken from reference TRBV2 and TRBJ1-4, is EPEVTQTPSHQVTQMGQEVILRCVPISNHLYFYWYRQILGQKVEFLVSFYNNEISEKSEIFDDQFSVERPDGSNFTLKIRSTKLEDSAMYFCASSEGGREEKLFFGSGTQLSVL.

The chain is built from TRBV30 and TRBJ2-7, with D possibly TRBD1 on 5 matching bases. V was clipped by 1 base and J by 2 bases, with 9 bases between them. This CDR3 has 13 residues. Germline assignment: CDR1 GTSNPN and CDR2 SVGIG (reference sequence). DNA of the CDR3: TGTGCCTGGAGTGGCGGACAAACCTACGAGCAGTACTTC. Protein: CAWSGGQTYEQYF.